This TCR beta chain was identified during a study of blood T cell repertoires in COVID-19. Study-level information: Sites in the United States, Italy and Spain provided acute and convalescent COVID-19 samples.

Authors' analysis steps: Cell counts per sample came from amplifying reference gene primers. Sequenced by immunoSEQ multiplex PCR; TCRdb stores in-frame clones only, minus some. V and J calls and clone size are as listed in that table; D and trimming were resolved from the DNA. The sample holds approximately 380,000 clones, approximately 90% seen once. Per the germline V gene, CDR1 is SGDLS and CDR2 is YYNGEE. Trimming cost V 0 bases and J 3 bases, with 10 bases left between them. This CDR3 has 15 residues. The study recruited people aged roughly 18 to 100 years across some 23 US areas. Cohorts were determined from participant-reported clinical history. This clone showed up just a few times.

The sample taken for sequencing was PBMCs or T cells enriched from blood (not recorded which). This TCR derives from a woman aged 18-29 years who had recovered from COVID-19. This rearrangement joins TRBV9 to TRBJ2-1; D might be TRBD2 (7 bases). CDR3 sequence reads: CASSVAGGFYNEQFF. Here the CDR3 DNA reads TGTGCCAGCAGCGTAGCGGGGGGCTTCTACAATGAGCAGTTCTTC. Together with reference TRBV9 and TRBJ2-1, the CDR3 gives the full variable domain: DSGVTQTPKHLITATGQRVTLRCSPRSGDLSVYWYQQSLDQGLQFLIQYYNGEERAKGNILERFSAQQFPDLHSELNLSSLELGDSALYFCASSVAGGFYNEQFFGPGTRLTVL.